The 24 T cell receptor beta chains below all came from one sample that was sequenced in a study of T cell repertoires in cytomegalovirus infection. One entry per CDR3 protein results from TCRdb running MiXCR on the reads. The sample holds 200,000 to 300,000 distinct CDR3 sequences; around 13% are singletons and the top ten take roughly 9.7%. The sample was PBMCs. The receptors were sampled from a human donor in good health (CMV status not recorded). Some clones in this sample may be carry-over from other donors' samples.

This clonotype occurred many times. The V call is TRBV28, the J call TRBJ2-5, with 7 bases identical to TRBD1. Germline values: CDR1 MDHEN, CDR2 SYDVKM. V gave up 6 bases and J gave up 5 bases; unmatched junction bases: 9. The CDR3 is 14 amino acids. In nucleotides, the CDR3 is TGTGCCAGCAGCCTCCACGGGACAGTGGAGACCCAGTACTTC. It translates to CASSLHGTVETQYF.

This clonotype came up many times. The CDR3 sequence: CASSLVAGGDNEQFF. The CDR3 nucleotides read TGTGCCAGCAGCTTAGTAGCGGGGGGGGACAATGAGCAGTTCTTC. The chain has TRBV7-2 and TRBJ2-1, with 11 positions matching TRBD2. Germline CDR1 SGHTA, CDR2 FQGNSA. Germline trimming cut 1 base from V and 5 bases from J; bases unmatched to any gene: 1. CDR3 length equals 15 residues. Full variable domain (rest looked up from reference TRBV7-2 and TRBJ2-1): GAGVSQSPSNKVTEKGKDVELRCDPISGHTALYWYRQSLGQGLEFLIYFQGNSAPDKSGLPSDRFSAERTGGSVSTLTIQRTQQEDSAVYLCASSLVAGGDNEQFFGPGTRLTVL.

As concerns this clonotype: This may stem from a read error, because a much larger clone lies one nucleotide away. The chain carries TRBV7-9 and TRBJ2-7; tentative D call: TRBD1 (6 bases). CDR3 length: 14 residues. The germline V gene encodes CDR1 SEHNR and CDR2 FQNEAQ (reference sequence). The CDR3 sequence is CASSFTGTSYERYF. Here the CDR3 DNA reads TGTGCCAGCAGCTTTACCGGGACAAGCTACGAGCGGTACTTC.

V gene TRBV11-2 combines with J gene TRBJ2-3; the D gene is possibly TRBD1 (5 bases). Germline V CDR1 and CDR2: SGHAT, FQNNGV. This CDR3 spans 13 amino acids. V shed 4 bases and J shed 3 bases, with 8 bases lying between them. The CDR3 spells CASSSTVTDTQYF. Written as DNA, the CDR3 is TGTGCCAGCAGCTCGACAGTGACAGATACGCAGTATTTT.

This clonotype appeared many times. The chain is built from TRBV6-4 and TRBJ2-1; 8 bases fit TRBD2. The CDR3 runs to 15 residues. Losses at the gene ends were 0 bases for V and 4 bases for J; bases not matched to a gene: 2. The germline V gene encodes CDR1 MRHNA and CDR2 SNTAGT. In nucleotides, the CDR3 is TGTGCCAGCAGTGACTCGACGGGGGGGTACAATGAGCAGTTCTTC. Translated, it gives CASSDSTGGYNEQFF.

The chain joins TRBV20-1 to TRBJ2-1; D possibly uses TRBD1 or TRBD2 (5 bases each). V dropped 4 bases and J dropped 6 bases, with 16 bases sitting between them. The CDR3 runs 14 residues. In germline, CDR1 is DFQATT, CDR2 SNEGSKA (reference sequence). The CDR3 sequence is CSATKGGTVNEQFF. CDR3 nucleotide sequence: TGCAGTGCTACAAAAGGTGGGACGGTCAATGAGCAGTTCTTC.

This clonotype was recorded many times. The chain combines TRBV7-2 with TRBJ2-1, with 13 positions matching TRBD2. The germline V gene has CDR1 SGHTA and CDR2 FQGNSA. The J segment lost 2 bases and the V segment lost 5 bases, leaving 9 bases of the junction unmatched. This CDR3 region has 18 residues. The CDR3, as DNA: TGTGCCAGCAGCCGTCCGACTAGCGGGGGGCCCCCCTACAATGAGCAGTTCTTC. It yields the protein CASSRPTSGGPPYNEQFF.

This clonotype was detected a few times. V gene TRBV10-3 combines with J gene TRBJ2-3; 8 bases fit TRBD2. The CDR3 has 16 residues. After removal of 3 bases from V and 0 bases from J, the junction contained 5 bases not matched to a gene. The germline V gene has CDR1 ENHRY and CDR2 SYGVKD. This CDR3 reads CAISESSGSSTDTQYF. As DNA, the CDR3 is TGTGCCATCAGTGAATCCAGCGGGAGTAGCACAGATACGCAGTATTTT.

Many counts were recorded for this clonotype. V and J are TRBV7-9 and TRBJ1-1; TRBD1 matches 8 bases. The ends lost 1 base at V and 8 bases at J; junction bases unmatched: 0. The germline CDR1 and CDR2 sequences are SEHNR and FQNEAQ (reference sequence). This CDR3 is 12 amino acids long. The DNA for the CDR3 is TGTGCCAGCAGCTTAGGGACAGGGGAAGCTTTCTTT. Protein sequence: CASSLGTGEAFF.

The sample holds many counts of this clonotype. CDR3 DNA sequence: TGTGCCAGCAGCTTAGTGGGGGCGGGAGACGAGACCCAGTACTTC. Translated: CASSLVGAGDETQYF. This chain connects TRBV7-2 to TRBJ2-5, with a tentative D call TRBD2 (7 bases). V was trimmed by 1 base and J by 5 bases, leaving 14 bases between them. CDR3 length: 15 residues. Germline assignment: CDR1 SGHTA and CDR2 FQGNSA. Full variable domain (rest looked up from reference TRBV7-2 and TRBJ2-5): GAGVSQSPSNKVTEKGKDVELRCDPISGHTALYWYRQSLGQGLEFLIYFQGNSAPDKSGLPSDRFSAERTGGSVSTLTIQRTQQEDSAVYLCASSLVGAGDETQYFGPGTRLLVL.

CDR3 residues: CASSLLPGGHEQYF. The CDR3 DNA reads as TGTGCCAGCAGCTTACTACCAGGGGGACACGAGCAGTACTTC. The genes are TRBV7-2 and TRBJ2-7; 7 nucleotides line up with TRBD1. CDR1 and CDR2 from the germline V gene are SGHTA and FQGNSA. This CDR3 region has 14 residues. V was pared by 2 bases and J by 5 bases, with 6 bases of the junction left unmatched.

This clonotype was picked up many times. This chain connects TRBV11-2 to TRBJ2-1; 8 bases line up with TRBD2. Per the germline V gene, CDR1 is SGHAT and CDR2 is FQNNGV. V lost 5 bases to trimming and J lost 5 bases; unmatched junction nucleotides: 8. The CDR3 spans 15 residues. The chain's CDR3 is CASSNQREFHNEQFF. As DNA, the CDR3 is TGTGCCAGCAGCAACCAGCGGGAGTTCCACAATGAGCAGTTCTTC.

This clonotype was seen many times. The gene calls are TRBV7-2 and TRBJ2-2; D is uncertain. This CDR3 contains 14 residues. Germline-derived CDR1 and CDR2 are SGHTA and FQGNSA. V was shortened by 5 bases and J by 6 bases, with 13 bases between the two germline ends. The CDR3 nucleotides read TGTGCCAGCAGCCTCCTAGATTTTCCCGGGGAGCTGTTTTTT. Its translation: CASSLLDFPGELFF.

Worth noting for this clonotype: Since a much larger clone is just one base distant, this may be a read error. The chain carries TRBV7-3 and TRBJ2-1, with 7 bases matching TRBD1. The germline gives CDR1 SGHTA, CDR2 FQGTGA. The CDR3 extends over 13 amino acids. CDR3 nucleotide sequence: TGTGCCAGCAGCTCGACAGGGTACAATGGGCAGTTCTTC. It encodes CASSSTGYNGQFF.

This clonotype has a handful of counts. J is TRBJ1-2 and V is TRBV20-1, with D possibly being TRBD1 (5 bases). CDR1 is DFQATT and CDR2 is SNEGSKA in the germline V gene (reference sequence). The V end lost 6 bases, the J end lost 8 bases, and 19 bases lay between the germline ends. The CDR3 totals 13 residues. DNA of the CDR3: TGCAGTGCCCGAAATTGGGGACTAGGGGGCTACACCTTC. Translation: CSARNWGLGGYTF.

The CDR3 sequence: CASSLEAALGETQYF. Here the CDR3 DNA reads TGCGCCAGCAGCTTGGAGGCAGCGCTAGGGGAGACCCAGTACTTC. The genes are TRBV5-1 and TRBJ2-5; D not resolved. CDR3 size: 15 residues. V was shortened by 0 bases and J by 5 bases, with 14 bases between the two germline ends. Germline CDR1 and CDR2: SGHRS and YFSETQ.

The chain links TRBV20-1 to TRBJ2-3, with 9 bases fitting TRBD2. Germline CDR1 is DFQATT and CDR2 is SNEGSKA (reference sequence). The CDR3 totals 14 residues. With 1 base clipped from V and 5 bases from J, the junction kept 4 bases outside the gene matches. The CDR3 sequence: CSARVAGAGDTQYF. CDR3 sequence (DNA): TGCAGTGCTAGAGTAGCGGGGGCGGGAGATACGCAGTATTTT.

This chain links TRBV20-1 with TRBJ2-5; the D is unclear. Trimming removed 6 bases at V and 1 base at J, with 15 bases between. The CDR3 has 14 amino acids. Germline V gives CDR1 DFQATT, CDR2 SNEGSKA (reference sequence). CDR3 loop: CSALGKPLQETQYF. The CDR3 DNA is TGCAGTGCCCTCGGAAAGCCCCTCCAAGAGACCCAGTACTTC.

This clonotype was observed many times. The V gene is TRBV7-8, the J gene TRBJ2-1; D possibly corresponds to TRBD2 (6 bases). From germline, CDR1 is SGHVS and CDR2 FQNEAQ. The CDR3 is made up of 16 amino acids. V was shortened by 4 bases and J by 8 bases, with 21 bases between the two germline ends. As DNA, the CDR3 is TGTGCCAGCAGCTCCTCCCTTGGGACTTTTGGTCATGAGCAGTTCTTC. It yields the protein CASSSSLGTFGHEQFF.

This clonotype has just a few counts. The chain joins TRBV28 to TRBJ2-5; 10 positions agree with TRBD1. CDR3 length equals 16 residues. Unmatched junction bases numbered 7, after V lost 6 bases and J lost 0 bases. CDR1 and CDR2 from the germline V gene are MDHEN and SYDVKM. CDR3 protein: CASSRQGQGYQETQYF. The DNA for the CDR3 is TGTGCCAGCAGCCGCCAGGGACAGGGGTACCAAGAGACCCAGTACTTC.

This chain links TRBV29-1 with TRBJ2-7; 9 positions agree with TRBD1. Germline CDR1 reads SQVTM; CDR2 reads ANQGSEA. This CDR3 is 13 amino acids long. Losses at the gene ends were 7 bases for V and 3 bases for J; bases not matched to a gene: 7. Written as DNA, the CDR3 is TGCAGCGCCGACAGGGGGAACGGCTACGAGCAGTACTTC. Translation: CSADRGNGYEQYF.

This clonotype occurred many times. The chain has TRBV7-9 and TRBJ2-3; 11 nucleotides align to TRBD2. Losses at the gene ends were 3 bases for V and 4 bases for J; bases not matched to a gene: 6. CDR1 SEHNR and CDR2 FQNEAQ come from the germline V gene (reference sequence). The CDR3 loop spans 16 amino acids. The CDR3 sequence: CASSFPTSGESDTQYF. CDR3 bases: TGTGCCAGCAGCTTCCCGACTAGCGGGGAATCAGATACGCAGTATTTT.

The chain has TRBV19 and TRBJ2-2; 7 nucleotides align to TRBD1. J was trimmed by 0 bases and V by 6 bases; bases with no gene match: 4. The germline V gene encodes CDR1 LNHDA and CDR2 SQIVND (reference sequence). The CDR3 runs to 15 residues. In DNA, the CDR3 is TGTGCCAGTAGAGACAGGGTAGCGAACACCGGGGAGCTGTTTTTT. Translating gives CASRDRVANTGELFF.

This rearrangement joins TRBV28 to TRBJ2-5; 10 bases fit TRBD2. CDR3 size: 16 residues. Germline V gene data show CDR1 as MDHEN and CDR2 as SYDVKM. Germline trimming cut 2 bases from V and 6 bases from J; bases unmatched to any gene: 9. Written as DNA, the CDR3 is TGTGCCAGCAGTTTAGGACAAGCGGGAGGGCGTAAGACCCAGTACTTC. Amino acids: CASSLGQAGGRKTQYF. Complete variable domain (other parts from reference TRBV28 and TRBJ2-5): DVKVTQSSRYLVKRTGEKVFLECVQDMDHENMFWYRQDPGLGLRLIYFSYDVKMKEKGDIPEGYSVSREKKERFSLILESASTNQTSMYLCASSLGQAGGRKTQYFGPGTRLLVL.